Below are 5 T cell receptor beta chains sequenced from a single sample in a study of cytomegalovirus exposure and HLA in healthy donors (dated by TCRdb to about 2017). The library was prepared using the immunoSEQ multiplex PCR assay. For the multiplex PCR, a mixture combining 60 forward primers for TCR Vbeta segments and 13 reverse primers for TCR Jbeta segments was used. This is the immuneACCESS table as TCRdb keeps it, with only in-frame sequences that have V and J called. A part of the clones is gone; compared with another copy, unresolved V genes explain less than half, and the rest is unexplained. This sample is represented by nearly 95,000 clones; approximately 63% of them were singletons. The top ten clonotypes cover just under 6.5% of the sample. Specimen: PBMCs. These receptors all stem from a woman aged 30 to 39 in good health and CMV-seronegative.

V usage is TRBV19 and J usage is TRBJ2-5; perhaps TRBD2 as D (5 bases). V shed 0 bases and J shed 3 bases, with 5 bases lying between them. Germline assignment: CDR1 LNHDA and CDR2 SQIVND (reference sequence). The CDR3 spans 13 residues. CDR3 loop: CASSIDGEETQYF. In nucleotides, the CDR3 is TGTGCCAGTAGTATAGACGGGGAAGAGACCCAGTACTTC.

The chain couples TRBV19 to TRBJ2-5; TRBD1 matches 10 bases. Germline assignment: CDR1 LNHDA and CDR2 SQIVND (reference sequence). This CDR3 is 15 amino acids long. Unmatched junction bases numbered 8, after V lost 5 bases and J lost 5 bases. The CDR3 DNA reads TGTGCCAGTAGTGCCGTGACAGGGGGCATGGAGACCCAGTACTTC. This encodes CASSAVTGGMETQYF.

The J gene is TRBJ2-5, the V gene TRBV20-1, with D possibly being TRBD1 (5 bases). The CDR3 is made up of 11 amino acids. Trimming took off 6 bases at V and 1 base at J, with 6 bases between the two ends. CDR1 DFQATT and CDR2 SNEGSKA come from the germline V gene (reference sequence). The CDR3 DNA sequence: TGCAGTGCCCAGGGCCAAGAGACCCAGTACTTC. It encodes CSAQGQETQYF.

This chain connects TRBV2 to TRBJ2-5, with 7 bases fitting TRBD2. The J call may be mistaken, given a closer DNA end match to TRBJ2-7. The germline CDR1 and CDR2 sequences are SNHLY and FYNNEI. This CDR3 is 14 amino acids long. The CDR3: CASSSLGGSYEQYF. CDR3 nucleotide sequence: TGTGCCAGCAGCTCCCTCGGGGGGTCCTACGAGCAGTACTTC.

With regard to this clone: The same CDR3 arises from other DNA sequences in this sample as well. The CDR3 DNA is TGTGCCAGCTCACCTGTGCAGGGGGCGCAAGAGACCCAGTACTTC. Amino acid sequence: CASSPVQGAQETQYF. V usage is TRBV18 and J usage is TRBJ2-5; 8 bases agree with TRBD1. The CDR3 has 15 residues. Germline-derived CDR1 and CDR2 are KGHSH and LQKENI. Trimming removed 3 bases from V and 2 bases from J; junction bases left unmatched: 5.